This TCR beta chain was captured by sequencing in a study of T cell clusters in autoimmune cytopenias. Study-wide results and limits: Functional roles of the in silico T cell clusters still await experimental validation. TRB repertoire shifts in secondary cytopenia and chronic lymphocytic leukemia mostly reflected lymphoma, not autoimmunity. Clustering suggested that physiological T cell clusters were missing in primary autoimmune cytopenia patients.

TRB was amplified from roughly 0.25 ug of peripheral blood genomic DNA per sample. Multiplex touch-down PCR amplified TRB using TRB-A and TRB-B pools in one tube. No DNA is given; TCRdb re-called the multiplex PCR reads and lists each CDR3 protein once. The data include about 5,100 distinct CDR3 sequences; the top ten clones carry 26%. The CDR3 sequence is 19 residues long. Germline V gene data show CDR1 as SGHVS and CDR2 as FNYEAQ. This clonotype ranks as medium-sized in terms of frequency. Its antigen remains unknown. The rearrangement links TRBV7-6 to TRBJ2-3; no DNA is available, so the TRBD2 call from TCRdb remains unchecked. Sequencing was carried out using peripheral blood. The TCR comes from a human donor with an autoimmune cytopenia or autoimmune hepatitis (not recorded which). The CDR3 loop reads CASSLVGSGRVSSTDTQYF.